This paragraph covers one TCR beta chain sequence. Its target is unknown. PCR primers comprised 60 Vbeta and 13 Jbeta primers. Data came from immunoSEQ multiplex PCR; TCRdb stores just in-frame clones and leaves some out. The data contain 150,000 to 200,000 clones, 75% to 80% of them singletons. This specimen comes from a study of cytomegalovirus exposure and HLA in healthy donors. Study-level findings and limits: Accurate prediction of HLA-A and HLA-B alleles (for most subjects) was reportedly achieved from TCR beta sequences. In a later analysis, CMV-associated beta chains were mostly HLA-associated, it appeared. Reportedly, a later analysis found an Asian-associated ancestry cluster had fewer N-insertions than the roughly 700-donor mean. HLA alleles showed associations with about 17,000 TCR beta sequences in a later analysis, at a 0.05 false discovery rate.

The CDR3 is made up of 16 amino acids. V lost 0 bases, J lost 5 bases, and 7 bases stayed unmatched. Germline V gives CDR1 SGHRS, CDR2 YFSETQ. The clonotype comes from a man aged 40-49 years in good health and CMV-seropositive. This chain uses TRBV5-1 with TRBJ1-2, with TRBD1 identical over 10 bases. Sequences were obtained from PBMCs. CDR3 region: CASSLAGQGTDYGYTF. Here the CDR3 DNA reads TGCGCCAGCAGCTTGGCGGGACAGGGGACAGATTATGGCTACACCTTC.